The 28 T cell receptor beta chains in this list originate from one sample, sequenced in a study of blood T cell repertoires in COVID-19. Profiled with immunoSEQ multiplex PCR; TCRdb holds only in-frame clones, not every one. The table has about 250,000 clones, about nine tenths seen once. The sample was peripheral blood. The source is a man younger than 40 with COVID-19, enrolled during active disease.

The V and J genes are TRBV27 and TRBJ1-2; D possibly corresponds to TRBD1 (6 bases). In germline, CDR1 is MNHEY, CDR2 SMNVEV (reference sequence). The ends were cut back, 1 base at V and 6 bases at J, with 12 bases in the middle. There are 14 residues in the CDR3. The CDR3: CASSLFQGWHGYTF. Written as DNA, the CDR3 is TGTGCCAGCAGTTTATTTCAGGGGTGGCATGGCTACACCTTC.

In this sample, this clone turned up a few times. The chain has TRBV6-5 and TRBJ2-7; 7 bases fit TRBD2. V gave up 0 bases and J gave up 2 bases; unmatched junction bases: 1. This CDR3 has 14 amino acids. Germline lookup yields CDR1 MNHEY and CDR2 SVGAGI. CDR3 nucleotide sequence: TGTGCCAGCAGTTACTCGGGGAGGGCCTACGAGCAGTACTTC. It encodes CASSYSGRAYEQYF.

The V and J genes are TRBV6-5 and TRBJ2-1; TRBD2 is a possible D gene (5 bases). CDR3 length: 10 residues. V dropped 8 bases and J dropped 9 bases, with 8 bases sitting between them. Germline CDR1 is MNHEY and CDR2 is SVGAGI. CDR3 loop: CASGRAEQFF. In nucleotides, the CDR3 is TGTGCCAGCGGGCGGGCTGAGCAGTTCTTC.

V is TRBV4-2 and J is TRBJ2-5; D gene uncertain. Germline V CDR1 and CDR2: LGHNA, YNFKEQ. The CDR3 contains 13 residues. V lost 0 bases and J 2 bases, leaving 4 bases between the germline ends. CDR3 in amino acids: CASSQDYQETQYF. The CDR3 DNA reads TGTGCCAGCAGCCAAGACTATCAAGAGACCCAGTACTTC.

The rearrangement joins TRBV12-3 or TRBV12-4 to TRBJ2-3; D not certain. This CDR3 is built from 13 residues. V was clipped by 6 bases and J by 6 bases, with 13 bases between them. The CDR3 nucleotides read TGTGCCAGCAGCTCCGCGGATCGGGATACGCAGTATTTT. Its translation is CASSSADRDTQYF.

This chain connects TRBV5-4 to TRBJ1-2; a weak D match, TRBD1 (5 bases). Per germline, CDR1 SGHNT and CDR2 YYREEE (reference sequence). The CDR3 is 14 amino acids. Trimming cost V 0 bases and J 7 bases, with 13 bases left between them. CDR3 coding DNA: TGTGCCAGCAGCTTGGCCTCCGTGGGACTTGGCTACACCTTC. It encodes CASSLASVGLGYTF. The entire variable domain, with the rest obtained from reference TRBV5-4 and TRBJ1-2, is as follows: ETGVTQSPTHLIKTRGQQVTLRCSSQSGHNTVSWYQQALGQGPQFIFQYYREEENGRGNFPPRFSGLQFPNYSSELNVNALELDDSALYLCASSLASVGLGYTFGSGTRLTVV.

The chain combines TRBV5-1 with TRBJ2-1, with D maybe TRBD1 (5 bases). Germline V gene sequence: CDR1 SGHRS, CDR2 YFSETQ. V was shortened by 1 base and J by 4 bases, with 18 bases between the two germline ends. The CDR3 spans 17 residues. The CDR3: CASSLSPRGPGYNEQFF. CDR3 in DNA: TGCGCCAGCAGCTTGTCCCCTAGGGGCCCAGGGTACAATGAGCAGTTCTTC.

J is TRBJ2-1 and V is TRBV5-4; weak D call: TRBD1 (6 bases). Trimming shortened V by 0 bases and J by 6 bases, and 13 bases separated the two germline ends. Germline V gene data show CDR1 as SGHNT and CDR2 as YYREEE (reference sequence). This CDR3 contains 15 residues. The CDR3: CASSLGGPDFNEQFF. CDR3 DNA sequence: TGTGCCAGCAGCTTGGGGGGGCCTGATTTCAATGAGCAGTTCTTC.

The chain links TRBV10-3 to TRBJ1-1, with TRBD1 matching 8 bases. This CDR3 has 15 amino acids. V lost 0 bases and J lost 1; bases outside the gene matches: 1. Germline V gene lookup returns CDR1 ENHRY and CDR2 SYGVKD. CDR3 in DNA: TGTGCCATCAGTGAGTCGACAGGGGCGAACACTGAAGCTTTCTTT. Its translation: CAISESTGANTEAFF.

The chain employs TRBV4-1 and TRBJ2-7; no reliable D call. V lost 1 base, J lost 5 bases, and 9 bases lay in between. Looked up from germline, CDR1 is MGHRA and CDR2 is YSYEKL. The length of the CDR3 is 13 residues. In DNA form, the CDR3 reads TGCGCCAGCAGCCAAGGGCCACAAAACGAGCAGTACTTC. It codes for CASSQGPQNEQYF.

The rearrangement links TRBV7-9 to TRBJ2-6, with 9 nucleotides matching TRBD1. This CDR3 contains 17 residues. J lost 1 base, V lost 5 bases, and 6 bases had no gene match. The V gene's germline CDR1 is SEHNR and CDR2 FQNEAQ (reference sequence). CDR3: CASSQGTGISGANVLTF. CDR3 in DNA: TGTGCCAGCAGCCAAGGGACAGGGATTTCTGGGGCCAACGTCCTGACTTTC.

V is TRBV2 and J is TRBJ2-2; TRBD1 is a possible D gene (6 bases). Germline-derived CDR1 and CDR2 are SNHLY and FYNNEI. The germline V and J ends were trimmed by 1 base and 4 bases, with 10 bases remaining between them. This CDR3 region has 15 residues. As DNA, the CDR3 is TGTGCCAGCAGTGAAGTTCAGGGGATCACCGGGGAGCTGTTTTTT. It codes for CASSEVQGITGELFF.

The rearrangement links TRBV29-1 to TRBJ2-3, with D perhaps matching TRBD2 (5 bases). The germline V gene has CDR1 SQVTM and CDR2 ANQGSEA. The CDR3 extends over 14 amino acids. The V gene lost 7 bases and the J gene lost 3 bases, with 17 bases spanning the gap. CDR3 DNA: TGCAGCGCTGACCGAGGGATGGGGACAGATACGCAGTATTTT. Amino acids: CSADRGMGTDTQYF.

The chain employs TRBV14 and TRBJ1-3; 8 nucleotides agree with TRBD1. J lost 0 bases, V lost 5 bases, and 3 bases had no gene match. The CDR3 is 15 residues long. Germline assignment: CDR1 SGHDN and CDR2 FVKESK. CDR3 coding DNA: TGTGCCAGCAGCGTTACAGGGGGCTCTGGAAACACCATATATTTT. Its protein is CASSVTGGSGNTIYF. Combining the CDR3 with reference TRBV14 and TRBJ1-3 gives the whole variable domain EAGVTQFPSHSVIEKGQTVTLRCDPISGHDNLYWYRRVMGKEIKFLLHFVKESKQDESGMPNNRFLAERTGGTYSTLKVQPAELEDSGVYFCASSVTGGSGNTIYFGEGSWLTVV.

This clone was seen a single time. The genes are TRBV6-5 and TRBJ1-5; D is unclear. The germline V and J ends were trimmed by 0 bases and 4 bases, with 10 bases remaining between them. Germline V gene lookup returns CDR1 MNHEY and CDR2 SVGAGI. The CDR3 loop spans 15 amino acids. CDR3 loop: CASSYSIDNNQPQHF. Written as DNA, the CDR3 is TGTGCCAGCAGTTACTCGATAGACAATAATCAGCCCCAGCATTTT.

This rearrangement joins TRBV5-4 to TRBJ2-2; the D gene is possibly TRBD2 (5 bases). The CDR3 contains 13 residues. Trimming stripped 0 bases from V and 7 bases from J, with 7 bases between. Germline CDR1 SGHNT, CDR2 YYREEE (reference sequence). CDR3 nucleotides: TGTGCCAGCAGCTTGGACGGGATCGGGGAGCTGTTTTTT. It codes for CASSLDGIGELFF. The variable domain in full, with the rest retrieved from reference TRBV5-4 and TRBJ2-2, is ETGVTQSPTHLIKTRGQQVTLRCSSQSGHNTVSWYQQALGQGPQFIFQYYREEENGRGNFPPRFSGLQFPNYSSELNVNALELDDSALYLCASSLDGIGELFFGEGSRLTVL.

CDR3 loop: CASSPPGQLAGGSYNEQFF. The DNA of the CDR3 is TGTGCCAGCAGTCCCCCGGGACAGCTAGCGGGGGGGTCCTACAATGAGCAGTTCTTC. This chain uses TRBV6-6 with TRBJ2-1; 12 nucleotides match TRBD2. Germline-derived CDR1 and CDR2 are MNHNY and SVGAGI (reference sequence). This CDR3 spans 19 amino acids. Trimming cost V 5 bases and J 1 base; bases outside gene matches: 12.

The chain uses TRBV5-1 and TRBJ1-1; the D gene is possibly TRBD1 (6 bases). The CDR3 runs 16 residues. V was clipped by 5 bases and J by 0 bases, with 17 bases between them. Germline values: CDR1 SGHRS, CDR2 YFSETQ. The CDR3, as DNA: TGCGCCAGCAGTCGGGGGGCCGGACAAGTGAACACTGAAGCTTTCTTT. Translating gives CASSRGAGQVNTEAFF.

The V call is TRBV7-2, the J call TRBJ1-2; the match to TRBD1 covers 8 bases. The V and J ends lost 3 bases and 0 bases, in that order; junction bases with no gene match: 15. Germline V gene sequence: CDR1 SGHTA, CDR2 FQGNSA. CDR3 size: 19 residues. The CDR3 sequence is CASSLRAGGRQTANYGYTF. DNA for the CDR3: TGTGCCAGCAGCTTGAGGGCAGGGGGCCGCCAGACGGCTAACTATGGCTACACCTTC.

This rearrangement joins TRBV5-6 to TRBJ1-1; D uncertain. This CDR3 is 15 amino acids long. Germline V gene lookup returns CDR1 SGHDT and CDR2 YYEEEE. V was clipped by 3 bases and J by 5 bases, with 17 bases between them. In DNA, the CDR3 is TGTGCCAGCAGCTACTTCGAGGGCATGGAGACTGAAGCTTTCTTT. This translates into CASSYFEGMETEAFF.

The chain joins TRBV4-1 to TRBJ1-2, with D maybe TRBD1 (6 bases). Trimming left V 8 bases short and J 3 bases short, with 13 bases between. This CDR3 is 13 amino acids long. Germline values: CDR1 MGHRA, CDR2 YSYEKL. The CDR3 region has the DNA TGCGCCAGCCGACTACAGGGTGACTATGGCTACACCTTC. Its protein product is CASRLQGDYGYTF.

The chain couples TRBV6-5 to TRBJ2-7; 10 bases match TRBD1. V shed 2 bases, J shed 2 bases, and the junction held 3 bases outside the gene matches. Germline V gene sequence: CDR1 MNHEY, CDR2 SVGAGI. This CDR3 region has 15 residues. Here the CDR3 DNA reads TGTGCCAGCAGTTACGCCGACAGGGGGCCCTACGAGCAGTACTTC. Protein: CASSYADRGPYEQYF.

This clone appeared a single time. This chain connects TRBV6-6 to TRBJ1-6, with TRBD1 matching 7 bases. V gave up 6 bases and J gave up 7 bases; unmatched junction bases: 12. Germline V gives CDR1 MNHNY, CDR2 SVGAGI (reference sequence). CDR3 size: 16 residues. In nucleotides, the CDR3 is TGTGCCAGCAGCACATCGACAGGGACGTCGAATTCACCCCTCCACTTT. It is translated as CASSTSTGTSNSPLHF.

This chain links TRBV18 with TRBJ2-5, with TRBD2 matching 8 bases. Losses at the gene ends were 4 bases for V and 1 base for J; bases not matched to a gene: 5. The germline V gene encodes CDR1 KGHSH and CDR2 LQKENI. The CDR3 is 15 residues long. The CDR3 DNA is TGTGCCAGCTCACGGTTAGCGGGGCCCCAAGAGACCCAGTACTTC. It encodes CASSRLAGPQETQYF.

The CDR3 DNA is TGTGCCAGCAGAAGTCGGGGGAGCACAGATACGCAGTATTTT. It encodes CASRSRGSTDTQYF. The chain joins TRBV3-1 (or the pseudogene TRBV3-2) to TRBJ2-3; possible D gene TRBD2, 6 bases. Trimming removed 6 bases at V and 0 bases at J, with 10 bases between. This CDR3 is built from 14 residues. Per germline, CDR1 LGHDT and CDR2 YNNKEL (reference sequence).

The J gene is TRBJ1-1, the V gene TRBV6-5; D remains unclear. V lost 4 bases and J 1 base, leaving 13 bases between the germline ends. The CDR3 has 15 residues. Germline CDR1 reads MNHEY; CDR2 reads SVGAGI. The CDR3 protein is CASSFRLFSNTEAFF. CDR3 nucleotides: TGTGCCAGCAGTTTCAGGTTGTTCTCGAACACTGAAGCTTTCTTT.

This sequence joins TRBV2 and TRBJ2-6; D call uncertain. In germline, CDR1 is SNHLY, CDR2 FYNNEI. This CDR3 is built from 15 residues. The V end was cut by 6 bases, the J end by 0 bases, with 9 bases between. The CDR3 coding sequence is TGTGCCAGCAGGACTCGTGGCTCTGGGGCCAACGTCCTGACTTTC. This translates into CASRTRGSGANVLTF.

CDR3 sequence (DNA): TGTGCCAGCAGCTTGCGACAGGGGGCGAATGAGCAGTTCTTC. Amino acid sequence: CASSLRQGANEQFF. This chain uses TRBV11-3 with TRBJ2-1, with 10 bases matching TRBD1. Germline V gene lookup returns CDR1 SGHNT and CDR2 YENEEA. The CDR3 has 14 residues. Losses at the gene ends were 3 bases for V and 7 bases for J; bases not matched to a gene: 3.